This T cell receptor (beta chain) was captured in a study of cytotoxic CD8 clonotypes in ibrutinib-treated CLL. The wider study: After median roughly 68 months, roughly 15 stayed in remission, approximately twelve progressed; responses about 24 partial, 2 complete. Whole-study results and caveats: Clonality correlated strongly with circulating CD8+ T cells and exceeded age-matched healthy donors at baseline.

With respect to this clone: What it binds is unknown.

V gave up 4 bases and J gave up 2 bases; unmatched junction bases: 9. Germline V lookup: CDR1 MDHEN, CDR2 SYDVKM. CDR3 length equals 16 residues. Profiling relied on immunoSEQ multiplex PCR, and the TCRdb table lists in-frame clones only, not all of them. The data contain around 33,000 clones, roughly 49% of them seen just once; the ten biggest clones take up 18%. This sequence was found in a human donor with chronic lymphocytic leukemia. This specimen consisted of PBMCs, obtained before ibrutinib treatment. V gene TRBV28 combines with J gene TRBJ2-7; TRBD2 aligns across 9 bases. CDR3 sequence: CASSYPRSGGTYEQYF. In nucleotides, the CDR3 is TGTGCCAGCAGTTACCCTAGGAGCGGGGGGACCTACGAGCAGTACTTC.